The 19 T cell receptor beta chains listed next were all sequenced from one sample in a study of CD8 T cells in ankylosing spondylitis. Using its own MiXCR run on the 5' RACE reads, TCRdb lists one record per CDR3 protein. The repertoire has approximately 150,000 distinct CDR3 sequences, around 43% of them found once; the top ten carry 12% to 15%. Source material: synovial fluid, either unsorted or a sorted T cell fraction (not recorded which). The source of these receptors is a male donor with ankylosing spondylitis.

CDR3 residues: CASSSEEGAIYNEQFF. CDR3 sequence (DNA): TGTGCCAGCAGCTCCGAGGAAGGGGCCATTTACAATGAGCAGTTCTTC. The chain uses TRBV12-3 or TRBV12-4 and TRBJ2-1; tentatively, D is TRBD1 (5 bases). CDR3 length equals 16 residues. The V gene lost 6 bases and the J gene lost 4 bases, with 19 bases spanning the gap.

This chain uses TRBV6-2 or TRBV6-3 with TRBJ2-1, with 11 bases fitting TRBD2. Trimming cost V 5 bases and J 4 bases; bases outside gene matches: 7. The germline CDR1 and CDR2 sequences are MNHEY and SVGEGT. The CDR3 extends over 16 amino acids. For the CDR3, the DNA is TGTGCCAGCAGTCAAAGTAGCGGGAGGGAATACAATGAGCAGTTCTTC. It translates to CASSQSSGREYNEQFF.

This rearrangement joins TRBV11-1 to TRBJ2-6; 10 bases agree with TRBD1. Germline assignment: CDR1 SGHAT and CDR2 FQDESV (reference sequence). This CDR3 has 18 amino acids. V shed 1 base, J shed 12 bases, and the junction held 15 bases outside the gene matches. CDR3 coding DNA: TGTGCCAGCAGCTTAGAGGGACAGGGGTCGTCTAAGGTCGGCGTCCTGACTTTC. This encodes CASSLEGQGSSKVGVLTF. The full variable domain, in which reference TRBV11-1 and TRBJ2-6 provide the parts outside the CDR3, is EAEVAQSPRYKITEKSQAVAFWCDPISGHATLYWYRQILGQGPELLVQFQDESVVDDSQLPKDRFSAERLKGVDSTLKIQPAELGDSAMYLCASSLEGQGSSKVGVLTFGAGSRLTVL.

This clonotype was recorded only once. The gene calls are TRBV25-1 and TRBJ2-7, with 7 bases aligning to TRBD1. Trimming at V came to 3 bases and at J to 6 bases, leaving 5 bases not matched to a gene. CDR3 length equals 13 residues. The germline V gene encodes CDR1 MGHDK and CDR2 SYGVNS. The CDR3 sequence: CASSEQTGSEQYF. CDR3 in DNA: TGTGCCAGCAGTGAGCAGACAGGGTCCGAGCAGTACTTC.

The genes are TRBV11-2 and TRBJ2-1, with D tentatively TRBD1 or TRBD2 (5 bases each). V dropped 6 bases and J dropped 1 base, with 19 bases sitting between them. The CDR3 runs to 17 residues. CDR1 SGHAT and CDR2 FQNNGV come from the germline V gene. CDR3 coding DNA: TGTGCCAGCAGTGAAGAGAAGGGGAGTAGGTCCTACAATGAGCAGTTCTTC. Protein sequence: CASSEEKGSRSYNEQFF.

The J gene is TRBJ2-2, the V gene TRBV7-8; no clear D gene. The CDR3 spans 12 residues. Germline loops: CDR1 SGHVS, CDR2 FQNEAQ. Trimming took 8 bases from V and 6 from J, leaving 10 bases between them. This chain's CDR3 is CASGKGSGELFF. CDR3 sequence (DNA): TGTGCCAGCGGCAAAGGGTCCGGGGAGCTGTTTTTT.

This clonotype was seen a handful of times. The chain links TRBV2 to TRBJ1-5; a weak D match, TRBD1 (5 bases). Germline CDR1 SNHLY, CDR2 FYNNEI. The ends were cut back, 3 bases at V and 4 bases at J, with 13 bases in the middle. The CDR3 length is 15 residues. This CDR3 reads CASSDWDGPNQPQHF. CDR3 coding DNA: TGTGCCAGCAGTGACTGGGACGGACCTAATCAGCCCCAGCATTTT.

This clonotype appeared a few times. The V call is TRBV3-1, the J call TRBJ1-1; D is uncertain. Germline V gene data show CDR1 as LGHDT and CDR2 as YNNKEL (reference sequence). The CDR3 is 16 residues long. V shed 0 bases and J shed 1 base, with 12 bases lying between them. CDR3 sequence: CASSQDMDLPNTEAFF. The DNA for the CDR3 is TGTGCCAGCAGCCAAGATATGGACCTCCCGAACACTGAAGCTTTCTTT.

This clonotype was seen repeatedly, ten times or more. J is TRBJ1-1 and V is TRBV12-3 or TRBV12-4; the D is unclear. The CDR3 extends over 17 amino acids. V was shortened by 2 bases and J by 1 base, with 17 bases between the two germline ends. In DNA form, the CDR3 reads TGTGCCAGCAGTTTATCGCGGACCCACTTAGGGAACACTGAAGCTTTCTTT. Translating it yields CASSLSRTHLGNTEAFF.

This clonotype has only a few counts. The rearrangement links TRBV5-1 to TRBJ2-1, with 12 positions matching TRBD2. Germline CDR1 is SGHRS and CDR2 is YFSETQ. This CDR3 is built from 15 residues. V shed 4 bases and J 7 bases; nucleotides not matched to a gene: 6. The DNA of the CDR3 is TGCGCCAGCAGCCTTCTAGCGGGGGGGCCTAATGAGCAGTTCTTC. It encodes CASSLLAGGPNEQFF.

The sample holds many counts of this clonotype. V and J are TRBV4-1 and TRBJ1-1, with 7 bases that match TRBD1. V lost 3 bases to trimming and J lost 4 bases; unmatched junction nucleotides: 5. The length of the CDR3 is 14 residues. Per germline, CDR1 MGHRA and CDR2 YSYEKL. The CDR3 region is CASSHPSGGTEAFF. CDR3 nucleotide sequence: TGCGCCAGCAGCCACCCCTCAGGGGGCACTGAAGCTTTCTTT.

The chain uses TRBV7-3 and TRBJ2-1; 14 bases map to TRBD2. Germline loops: CDR1 SGHTA, CDR2 FQGTGA. The CDR3 is 15 residues long. Trimming removed 6 bases from V and 8 bases from J; junction bases left unmatched: 6. CDR3 sequence reads: CASSPGTSGSDEQFF. The DNA of the CDR3 is TGTGCCAGCAGTCCCGGGACTAGCGGGAGCGATGAGCAGTTCTTC. The full variable domain, completed using reference TRBV7-3 and TRBJ2-1, is GAGVSQTPSNKVTEKGKYVELRCDPISGHTALYWYRQSLGQGPEFLIYFQGTGAADDSGLPNDRFFAVRPEGSVSTLKIQRTERGDSAVYLCASSPGTSGSDEQFFGPGTRLTVL.

The rearrangement links TRBV19 to TRBJ2-5; the D call may be TRBD1 or TRBD2 (5 bases each). This CDR3 has 16 amino acids. V lost 4 bases to trimming and J lost 1 base, with 16 bases between them. Germline-derived CDR1 and CDR2 are LNHDA and SQIVND (reference sequence). The chain's CDR3 is CASSTLGEGPQETQYF. CDR3 DNA sequence: TGTGCCAGTAGTACCCTGGGTGAGGGACCCCAAGAGACCCAGTACTTC.

The chain joins TRBV5-1 to TRBJ2-3, with 13 bases aligning to TRBD2. Germline CDR1 is SGHRS and CDR2 is YFSETQ. Losses at the gene ends were 4 bases for V and 5 bases for J; bases not matched to a gene: 19. The CDR3 consists of 20 residues. CDR3 sequence reads: CASSESGTSGARMWGDTQYF. As DNA, the CDR3 is TGCGCCAGCAGCGAGTCCGGGACTAGCGGGGCGCGGATGTGGGGAGATACGCAGTATTTT.

The chain links TRBV6-5 to TRBJ1-1, with D perhaps matching TRBD1 (6 bases). V was pared by 2 bases and J by 0 bases, with 16 bases between. CDR3 length: 17 residues. CDR1 MNHEY and CDR2 SVGAGI come from the germline V gene. This chain's CDR3 is CASSYRGHPGMNTEAFF. The CDR3 DNA reads TGTGCCAGCAGTTACCGGGGACACCCGGGGATGAACACTGAAGCTTTCTTT.

This sequence joins TRBV20-1 and TRBJ1-1; perhaps TRBD1 as D (6 bases). The CDR3 is made up of 16 amino acids. Germline CDR1 and CDR2: DFQATT and SNEGSKA (reference sequence). V shed 3 bases and J shed 7 bases, with 24 bases lying between them. This CDR3 is CSARAMGARDGIEAFF. The CDR3 DNA is TGCAGTGCTAGGGCGATGGGGGCACGGGACGGAATTGAAGCTTTCTTT.

This sequence joins TRBV9 and TRBJ2-5, with a possible D match to TRBD1 (6 bases). Germline values: CDR1 SGDLS, CDR2 YYNGEE. The CDR3 extends over 15 amino acids. Trimming removed 1 base at V and 5 bases at J, with 15 bases between. CDR3 amino acids: CASSVSTGHGETQYF. CDR3 sequence (DNA): TGTGCCAGCAGCGTATCAACAGGGCATGGGGAGACCCAGTACTTC.

In its sample, this clonotype was seen once. The chain is built from TRBV3-1 and TRBJ2-7; either TRBD1 or TRBD2 may fit D (7 bases each). V was clipped by 0 bases and J by 2 bases, with 17 bases between them. Germline V gene lookup returns CDR1 LGHDT and CDR2 YNNKEL (reference sequence). CDR3 size: 17 residues. The CDR3 here is CASSQEPWQGGPYEQYF. The DNA for the CDR3 is TGTGCCAGCAGCCAAGAACCCTGGCAGGGGGGGCCCTACGAGCAGTACTTC.

The rearrangement links TRBV11-2 to TRBJ2-7; 11 bases are a match to TRBD2. The CDR3 has 18 residues. Germline lookup yields CDR1 SGHAT and CDR2 FQNNGV. V shed 1 base, J shed 3 bases, and the junction held 11 bases outside the gene matches. The CDR3 bases are TGTGCCAGCAGCTTAGTTCTAGCGGGGGGCCAGAACATCTACGAGCAGTACTTC. Amino acids: CASSLVLAGGQNIYEQYF. Full variable domain (missing parts from reference TRBV11-2 and TRBJ2-7): EAGVAQSPRYKIIEKRQSVAFWCNPISGHATLYWYQQILGQGPKLLIQFQNNGVVDDSQLPKDRFSAERLKGVDSTLKIQPAKLEDSAVYLCASSLVLAGGQNIYEQYFGPGTRLTVT.